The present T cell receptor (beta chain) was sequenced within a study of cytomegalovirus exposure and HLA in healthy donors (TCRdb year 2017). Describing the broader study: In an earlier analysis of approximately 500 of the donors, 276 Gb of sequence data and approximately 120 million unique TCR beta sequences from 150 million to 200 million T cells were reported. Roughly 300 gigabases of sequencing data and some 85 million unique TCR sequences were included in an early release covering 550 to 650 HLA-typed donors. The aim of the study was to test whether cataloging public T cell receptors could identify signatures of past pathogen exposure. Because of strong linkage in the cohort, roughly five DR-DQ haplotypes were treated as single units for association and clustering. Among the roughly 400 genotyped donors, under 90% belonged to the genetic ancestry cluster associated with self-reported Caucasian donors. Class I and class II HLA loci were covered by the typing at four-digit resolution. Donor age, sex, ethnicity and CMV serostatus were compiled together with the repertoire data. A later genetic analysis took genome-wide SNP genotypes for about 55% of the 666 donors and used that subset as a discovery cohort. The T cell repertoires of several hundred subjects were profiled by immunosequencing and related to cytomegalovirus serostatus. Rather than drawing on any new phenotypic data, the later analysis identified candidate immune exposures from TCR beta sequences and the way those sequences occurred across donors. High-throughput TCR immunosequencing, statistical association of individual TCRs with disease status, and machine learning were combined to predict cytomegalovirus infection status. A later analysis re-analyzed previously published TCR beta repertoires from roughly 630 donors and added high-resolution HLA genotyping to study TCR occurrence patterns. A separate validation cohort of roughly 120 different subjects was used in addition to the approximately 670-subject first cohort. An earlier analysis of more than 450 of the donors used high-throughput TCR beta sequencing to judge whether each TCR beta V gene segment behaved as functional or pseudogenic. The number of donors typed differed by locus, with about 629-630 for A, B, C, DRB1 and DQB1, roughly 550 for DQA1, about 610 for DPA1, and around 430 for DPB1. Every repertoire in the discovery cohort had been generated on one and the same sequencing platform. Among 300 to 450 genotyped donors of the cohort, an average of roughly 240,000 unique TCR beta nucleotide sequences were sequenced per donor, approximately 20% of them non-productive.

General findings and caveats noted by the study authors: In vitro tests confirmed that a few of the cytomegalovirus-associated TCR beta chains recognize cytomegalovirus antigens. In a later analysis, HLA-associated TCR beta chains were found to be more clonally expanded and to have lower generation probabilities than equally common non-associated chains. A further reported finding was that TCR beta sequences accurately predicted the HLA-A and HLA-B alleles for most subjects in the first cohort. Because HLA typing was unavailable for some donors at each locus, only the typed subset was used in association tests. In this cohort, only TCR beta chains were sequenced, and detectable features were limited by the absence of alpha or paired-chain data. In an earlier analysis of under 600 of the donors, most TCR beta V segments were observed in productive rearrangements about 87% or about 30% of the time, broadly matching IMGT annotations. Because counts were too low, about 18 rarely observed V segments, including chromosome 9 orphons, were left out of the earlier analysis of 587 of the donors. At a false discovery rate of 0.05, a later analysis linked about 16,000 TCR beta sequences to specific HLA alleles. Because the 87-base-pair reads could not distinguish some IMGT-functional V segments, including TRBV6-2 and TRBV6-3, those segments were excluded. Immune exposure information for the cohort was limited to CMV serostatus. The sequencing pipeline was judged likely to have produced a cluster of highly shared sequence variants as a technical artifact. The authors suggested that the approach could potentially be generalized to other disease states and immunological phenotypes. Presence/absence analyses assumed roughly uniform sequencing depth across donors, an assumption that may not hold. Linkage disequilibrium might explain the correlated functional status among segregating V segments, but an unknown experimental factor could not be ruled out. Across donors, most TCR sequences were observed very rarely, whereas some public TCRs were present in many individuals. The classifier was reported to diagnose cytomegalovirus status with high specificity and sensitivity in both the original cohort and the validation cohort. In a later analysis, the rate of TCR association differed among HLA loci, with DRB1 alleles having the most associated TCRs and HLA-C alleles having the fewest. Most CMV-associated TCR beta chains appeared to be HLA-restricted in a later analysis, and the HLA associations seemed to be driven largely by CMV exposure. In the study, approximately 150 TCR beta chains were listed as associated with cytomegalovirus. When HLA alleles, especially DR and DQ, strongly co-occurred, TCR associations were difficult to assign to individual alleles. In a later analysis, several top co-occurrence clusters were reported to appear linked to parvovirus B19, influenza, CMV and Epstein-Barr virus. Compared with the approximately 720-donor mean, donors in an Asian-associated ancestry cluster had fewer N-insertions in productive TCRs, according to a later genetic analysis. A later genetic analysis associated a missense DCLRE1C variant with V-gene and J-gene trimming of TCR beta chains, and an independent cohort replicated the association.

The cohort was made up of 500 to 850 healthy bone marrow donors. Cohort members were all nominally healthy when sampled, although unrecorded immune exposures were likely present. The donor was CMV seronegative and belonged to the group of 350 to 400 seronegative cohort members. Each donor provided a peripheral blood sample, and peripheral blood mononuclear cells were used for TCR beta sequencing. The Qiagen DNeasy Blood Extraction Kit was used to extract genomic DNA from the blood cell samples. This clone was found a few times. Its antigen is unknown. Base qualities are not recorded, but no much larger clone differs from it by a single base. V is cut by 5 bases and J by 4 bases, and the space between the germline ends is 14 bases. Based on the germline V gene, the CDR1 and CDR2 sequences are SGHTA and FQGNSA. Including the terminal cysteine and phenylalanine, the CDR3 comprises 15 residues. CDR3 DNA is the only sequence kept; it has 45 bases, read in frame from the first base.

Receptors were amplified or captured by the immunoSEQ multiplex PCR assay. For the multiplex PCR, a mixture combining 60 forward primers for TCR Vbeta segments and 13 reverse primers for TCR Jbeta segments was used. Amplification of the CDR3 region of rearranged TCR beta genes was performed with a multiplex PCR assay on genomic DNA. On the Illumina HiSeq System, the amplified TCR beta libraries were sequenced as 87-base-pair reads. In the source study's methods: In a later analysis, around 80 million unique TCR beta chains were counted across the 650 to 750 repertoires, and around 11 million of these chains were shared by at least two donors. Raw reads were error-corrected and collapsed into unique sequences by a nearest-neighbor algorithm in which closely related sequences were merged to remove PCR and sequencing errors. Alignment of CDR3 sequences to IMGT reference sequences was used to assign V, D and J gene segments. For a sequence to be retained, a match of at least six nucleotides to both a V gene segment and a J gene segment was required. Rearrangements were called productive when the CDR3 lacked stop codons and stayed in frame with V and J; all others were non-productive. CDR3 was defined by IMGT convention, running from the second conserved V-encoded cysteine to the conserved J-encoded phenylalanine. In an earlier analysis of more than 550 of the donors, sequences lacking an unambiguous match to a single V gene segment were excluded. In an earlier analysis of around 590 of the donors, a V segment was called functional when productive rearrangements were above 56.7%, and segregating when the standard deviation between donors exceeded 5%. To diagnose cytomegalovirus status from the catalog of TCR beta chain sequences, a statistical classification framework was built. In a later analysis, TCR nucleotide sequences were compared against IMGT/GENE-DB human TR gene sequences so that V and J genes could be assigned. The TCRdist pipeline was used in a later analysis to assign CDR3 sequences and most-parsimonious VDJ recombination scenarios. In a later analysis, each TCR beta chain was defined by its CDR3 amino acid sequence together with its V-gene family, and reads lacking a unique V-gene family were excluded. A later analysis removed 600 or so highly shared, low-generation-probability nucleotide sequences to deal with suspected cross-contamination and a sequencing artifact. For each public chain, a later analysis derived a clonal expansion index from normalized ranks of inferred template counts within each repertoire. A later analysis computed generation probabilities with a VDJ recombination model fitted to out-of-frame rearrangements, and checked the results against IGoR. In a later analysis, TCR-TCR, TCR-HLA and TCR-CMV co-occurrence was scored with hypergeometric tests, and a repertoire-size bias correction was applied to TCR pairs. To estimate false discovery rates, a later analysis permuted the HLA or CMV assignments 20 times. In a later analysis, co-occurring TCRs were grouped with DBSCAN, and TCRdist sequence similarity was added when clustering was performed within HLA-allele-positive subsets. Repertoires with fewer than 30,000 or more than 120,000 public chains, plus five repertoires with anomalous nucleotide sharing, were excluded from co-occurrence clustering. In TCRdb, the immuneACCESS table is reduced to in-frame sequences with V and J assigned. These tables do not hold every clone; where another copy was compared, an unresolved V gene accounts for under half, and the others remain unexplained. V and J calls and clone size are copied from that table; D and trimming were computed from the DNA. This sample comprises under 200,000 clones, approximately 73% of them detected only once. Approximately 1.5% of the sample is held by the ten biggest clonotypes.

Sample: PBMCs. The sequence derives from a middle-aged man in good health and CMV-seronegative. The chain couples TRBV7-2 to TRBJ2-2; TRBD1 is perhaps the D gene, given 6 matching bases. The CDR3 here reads CASSTQTGSTGELFF. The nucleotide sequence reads TGTGCCAGCAGCACTCAGACAGGAAGCACCGGGGAGCTGTTTTTT.